This record concerns one TCR beta chain sequence. The antigen remains unidentified. This record belongs to a study of T cells in Graves' hyperthyroidism and ophthalmopathy. Findings and caveats of the study: Among thyroid clonotypes expanded above 0.001, most also appeared in blood.

It was RNA transcripts that yielded the amplified TCR beta CDR3 regions. When the TCR CDR3 underwent first-round RT-PCR, the HTBI primer set was used. One entry per CDR3 protein, called by TCRdb with MiXCR from the multiplex PCR reads. The sample consists of about 610,000 distinct CDR3 sequences, about 45% of them appearing once. For Graves' hyperthyroidism to be stable, ophthalmopathy could not progress within 18 months. Uncontrolled infection, other autoimmune disease, pregnancy or lactation excluded patients. The CDR3 sequence is 14 residues long. V lost 4 bases, J lost 7 bases, and 20 bases lay in between. The germline V gene has CDR1 DFQATT and CDR2 SNEGSKA (reference sequence).

Sequenced material: peripheral blood or thyroid tissue (not recorded which). The chain combines TRBV20-1 with TRBJ2-7; D is unclear. This receptor was identified in a woman aged 18-30 years with Graves' hyperthyroidism. As DNA, the CDR3 is TGCAGTGCTAAGAATAAGGATGCGTATGATGAGCAGTACTTC. Translated: CSAKNKDAYDEQYF.